These 22 T cell receptor beta chains share one sample of origin, sequenced in a study of CD8 T cells in ankylosing spondylitis. TCRdb processed the 5' RACE reads anew with MiXCR; each CDR3 protein has one entry. The table records a few hundred thousand distinct CDR3 sequences, roughly 18% of them present only once. Sequencing used blood, either unsorted or a sorted T cell fraction (not recorded which). The receptor source for this set is a male donor with ankylosing spondylitis or in good health (not recorded which).

J is TRBJ2-2 and V is TRBV30, with D possibly TRBD1 on 6 matching bases. Looked up from germline, CDR1 is GTSNPN and CDR2 is SVGIG (reference sequence). V lost 1 base, J lost 0 bases, and 12 bases lay in between. The CDR3 is made up of 16 amino acids. The CDR3 DNA is TGTGCCTGGAGTGGCCTAGGACAGTCGAACACCGGGGAGCTGTTTTTT. Its protein is CAWSGLGQSNTGELFF.

This clonotype was detected only a few times. This rearrangement joins TRBV3-1 to TRBJ2-5, with D possibly TRBD2 on 5 matching bases. Between the trimmed V and J ends, which lost 0 bases and 1 base, there was a span of 18 bases. Germline CDR1 and CDR2: LGHDT and YNNKEL (reference sequence). CDR3 length: 18 residues. The CDR3 is CASSQDGSGGPPQETQYF. CDR3 sequence (DNA): TGTGCCAGCAGCCAAGATGGGAGCGGCGGACCGCCCCAAGAGACCCAGTACTTC.

The J gene is TRBJ2-1, the V gene TRBV4-1; 8 positions match TRBD2. CDR3 length equals 16 residues. Germline V CDR1 and CDR2: MGHRA, YSYEKL. Trimming removed 5 bases from V and 0 bases from J; junction bases left unmatched: 6. As DNA, the CDR3 is TGCGCCAGCAGCTTTAGCGGGACTAGCTCCTACAATGAGCAGTTCTTC. Translating it yields CASSFSGTSSYNEQFF.

The chain is built from TRBV4-1 and TRBJ1-1, with D unclear. Trimming took off 0 bases at V and 7 bases at J, with 6 bases between the two ends. CDR1 is MGHRA, CDR2 YSYEKL, per germline. The CDR3 is 12 residues long. This CDR3 is CASSQDGREAFF. The CDR3 nucleotides are TGCGCCAGCAGCCAAGATGGGCGTGAAGCTTTCTTT.

The V and J genes are TRBV5-6 and TRBJ2-7; 8 bases match TRBD1. Per the germline V gene, CDR1 is SGHDT and CDR2 is YYEEEE. The CDR3 spans 15 residues. Trimming at V came to 2 bases and at J to 1 base, leaving 5 bases not matched to a gene. CDR3 residues: CASSFRTGYSYEQYF. Here the CDR3 DNA reads TGTGCCAGCAGCTTCCGGACAGGGTATTCCTACGAGCAGTACTTC.

V and J are TRBV7-6 and TRBJ2-3; 8 nucleotides align to TRBD2. The CDR3 sequence is 18 residues long. Germline CDR1 reads SGHVS; CDR2 reads FNYEAQ. With V trimmed by 3 bases and J by 4 bases, 15 bases remained unmatched. The CDR3 is CASSFEAGEGKFPDTQYF. CDR3 in DNA: TGTGCCAGCAGCTTCGAAGCGGGAGAAGGCAAATTCCCAGATACGCAGTATTTT.

The CDR3 sequence: CASSETPEGTDTQYF. The DNA for the CDR3 is TGTGCCAGCAGTGAAACCCCAGAGGGCACAGATACGCAGTATTTT. The J gene is TRBJ2-3, the V gene TRBV6-4; D gene uncertain. The CDR3 is 15 amino acids. Germline V gene lookup returns CDR1 MRHNA and CDR2 SNTAGT. With 3 bases removed from V and 1 base from J, the gap between germline ends came to 11 bases.

The V call is TRBV20-1, the J call TRBJ2-1; 16 bases agree with TRBD2. Germline CDR1 is DFQATT and CDR2 is SNEGSKA (reference sequence). V lost 5 bases to trimming and J lost 4 bases; unmatched junction nucleotides: 17. The length of the CDR3 is 20 residues. The CDR3 coding sequence is TGCAGTGCTCACGATACGGGACTAGCGGGAGGGCCGAAGAGGTACAATGAGCAGTTCTTC. Translation: CSAHDTGLAGGPKRYNEQFF.

This clonotype was seen more than once but under ten times. This sequence joins TRBV7-6 and TRBJ2-1; 7 bases match TRBD1. Germline CDR1 SGHVS, CDR2 FNYEAQ. J lost 4 bases, V lost 2 bases, and 5 bases had no gene match. CDR3 length equals 15 residues. The CDR3 loop reads CASSLLPGGYNEQFF. CDR3 DNA: TGTGCCAGCAGCTTATTGCCAGGGGGTTACAATGAGCAGTTCTTC.

In this sample, this clonotype turned up a few times. The chain combines TRBV20-1 with TRBJ2-7, with 7 bases fitting TRBD1. The CDR3 sequence is 13 residues long. The junction had 3 bases not matched to a gene; V was cut back by 3 bases and J by 1 base. CDR1 and CDR2 (germline): DFQATT, SNEGSKA (reference sequence). CDR3 protein: CSASGQESYEQYF. DNA for the CDR3: TGCAGTGCTAGTGGACAGGAATCCTACGAGCAGTACTTC.

This clonotype showed up just a few times. The chain employs TRBV5-1 and TRBJ2-7; TRBD1 agrees at 8 bases. The ends lost 5 bases at V and 3 bases at J; junction bases unmatched: 4. Germline V lookup: CDR1 SGHRS, CDR2 YFSETQ. The CDR3 runs to 13 residues. CDR3 nucleotides: TGCGCCAGCAGAGACAGGGGCAACTACGAGCAGTACTTC. Its translation: CASRDRGNYEQYF.

The rearrangement joins TRBV4-1 to TRBJ1-6; possible D gene TRBD1, 5 bases. V was pared by 5 bases and J by 0 bases, with 8 bases between. Per germline, CDR1 MGHRA and CDR2 YSYEKL. CDR3 length: 15 residues. The CDR3 DNA sequence: TGCGCCAGCAGCGGGACGAGCTCCTATAATTCACCCCTCCACTTT. It yields the protein CASSGTSSYNSPLHF.

This clonotype was counted ten times or more. The J gene is TRBJ2-1, the V gene TRBV20-1; 7 positions match TRBD2. The CDR3 has 15 amino acids. V lost 0 bases and J lost 3; bases outside the gene matches: 5. Germline CDR1 and CDR2: DFQATT and SNEGSKA (reference sequence). As DNA, the CDR3 is TGCAGTGCTAGAGATATGGCTAGCGGCTACAATGAGCAGTTCTTC. Translating gives CSARDMASGYNEQFF.

This clonotype has just a few counts. This rearrangement joins TRBV20-1 to TRBJ2-3, with D perhaps matching TRBD2 (6 bases). The CDR3 extends over 14 amino acids. Germline V gene data show CDR1 as DFQATT and CDR2 as SNEGSKA (reference sequence). V lost 3 bases and J 2 bases, leaving 12 bases between the germline ends. CDR3 region: CSASPGETTDTQYF. The CDR3 DNA follows: TGCAGTGCTAGTCCGGGAGAGACCACAGATACGCAGTATTTT.

This clonotype was seen more than once but under ten times. The chain has TRBV27 and TRBJ2-7, with 9 bases fitting TRBD1. Germline values: CDR1 MNHEY, CDR2 SMNVEV (reference sequence). CDR3 size: 13 residues. With V trimmed by 8 bases and J by 5 bases, 7 bases remained unmatched. The CDR3 DNA reads TGTGCCAGCTCCACAGGGGGCCGGAACGAGCAGTACTTC. As protein: CASSTGGRNEQYF.

This clonotype was seen a handful of times. V is TRBV5-1 and J is TRBJ2-2; D possibly corresponds to TRBD2 (5 bases). The germline V gene has CDR1 SGHRS and CDR2 YFSETQ. The V end was cut by 6 bases, the J end by 10 bases, with 16 bases between. CDR3 size: 13 residues. The CDR3 reads CASNRWGEVELFF. For the CDR3, the DNA is TGCGCCAGCAACCGGTGGGGAGAGGTGGAGCTGTTTTTT.

This clonotype was picked up a small number of times. The V call is TRBV6-5, the J call TRBJ2-1, with D possibly being TRBD1 or TRBD2 (5 bases each). V lost 0 bases and J 0 bases, leaving 15 bases between the germline ends. The germline V gene encodes CDR1 MNHEY and CDR2 SVGAGI. CDR3 length: 18 amino acids. The CDR3 protein is CASSYSGPLGDSYNEQFF. DNA of the CDR3: TGTGCCAGCAGTTACTCGGGACCTTTGGGCGACTCCTACAATGAGCAGTTCTTC.

This clonotype showed up many times. The genes are TRBV7-9 and TRBJ1-2, with D perhaps matching TRBD1 (5 bases). Trimming removed 4 bases from V and 2 bases from J, with 8 bases in between. The V gene's germline CDR1 is SEHNR and CDR2 FQNEAQ (reference sequence). The CDR3 sequence is 13 residues long. In nucleotides, the CDR3 is TGTGCCAGCAGCTCGGGACGGAACTATGGCTACACCTTC. Encoded protein: CASSSGRNYGYTF.

The chain is built from TRBV4-1 and TRBJ2-7; 10 nucleotides line up with TRBD2. The CDR3 has 16 amino acids. V was pared by 1 base and J by 0 bases, with 3 bases of the junction left unmatched. The germline gives CDR1 MGHRA, CDR2 YSYEKL. The CDR3 sequence is CASSQVLAGNSYEQYF. The CDR3 DNA sequence: TGCGCCAGCAGCCAAGTACTAGCGGGAAACTCCTACGAGCAGTACTTC.

A few counts support this clonotype. As DNA, the CDR3 is TGTGCCAGCAGATCCCTCGGACTAGCGGGGTACAATGAGCAGTTCTTC. It specifies CASRSLGLAGYNEQFF. The genes are TRBV7-8 and TRBJ2-1; 12 nucleotides align to TRBD2. Germline-derived CDR1 and CDR2 are SGHVS and FQNEAQ. CDR3 length: 16 amino acids. Unmatched junction bases numbered 7, after V lost 6 bases and J lost 4 bases.

This clonotype was observed a handful of times. The gene calls are TRBV9 and TRBJ2-1; 7 bases align to TRBD2. The CDR3 spans 11 residues. The J segment lost 7 bases and the V segment lost 5 bases, leaving 0 bases of the junction unmatched. Per germline, CDR1 SGDLS and CDR2 YYNGEE. The CDR3 DNA follows: TGTGCCAGCAGTAGCGGGAATGAGCAGTTCTTC. It is translated as CASSSGNEQFF.

This sequence joins TRBV7-2 and TRBJ2-2, with 8 bases fitting TRBD1. Germline values: CDR1 SGHTA, CDR2 FQGNSA. J was trimmed by 1 base and V by 4 bases; bases with no gene match: 2. The CDR3 sequence is 15 residues long. The CDR3 loop is CASSSTGGNTGELFF. Here the CDR3 DNA reads TGTGCCAGCAGCTCTACAGGGGGGAACACCGGGGAGCTGTTTTTT. Full variable domain (outside the CDR3, taken from reference TRBV7-2 and TRBJ2-2): GAGVSQSPSNKVTEKGKDVELRCDPISGHTALYWYRQSLGQGLEFLIYFQGNSAPDKSGLPSDRFSAERTGGSVSTLTIQRTQQEDSAVYLCASSSTGGNTGELFFGEGSRLTVL.